This TCR beta chain was documented in a study of regulatory T cells in long-lasting Graves disease (dated by TCRdb to the early 2020s). Broadly, across the study: Newly diagnosed Graves' disease patients had taken antithyroid drugs for less than 3 months. The study was registered as a clinical trial and conducted in China. This study used TCR sequencing and RNA sequencing of peripheral blood to compare persistent Graves' disease patients against newly diagnosed Graves' disease patients. A total of about 33 samples underwent TCR sequencing: some 13 from persistent and roughly 20 from newly diagnosed Graves' disease patients. On the study overall, not on this receptor specifically: Sequencing and analysis were limited to the TCR beta chain. The authors noted that the small sample size was a limitation that may lower accuracy. Persistent disease showed preferential use of TRBV28, TRBJ1-2 and TRBJ2-5, whereas newly diagnosed disease favored TRBV20-1 and TRBJ2-1. Persistent patients shared more public clonotypes among themselves (over 2,500) than newly diagnosed patients did (more than 950). Persistent Graves' disease patients showed lower TCR Shannon entropy and fewer highly expanded clones than newly diagnosed patients, suggesting clonal expansion. Only peripheral blood was studied, because thyroid tissue, the primary lesion, was inaccessible.

Libraries were prepared through multiplex PCR. The sequencer was an Illumina HiSeq 4000. TCR beta libraries were built with iRepertoire HTBI primers and Arm-PCR amplification of CDR3 regions. Gel purification was performed on PCR products prior to sequencing. Regarding the original processing steps: A total of fewer than 65 TRBV and about 13 TRBJ segments were identified across samples and were used for gene usage analysis of CDR3 amino acid clonotypes. Filtered high-quality paired reads were merged into contigs using COPE and FqMerger. BLAST was used to align contigs to IMGT TRBV, TRBD and TRBJ reference genes, and CDR3 was defined according to IMGT. Highly expanded clones were defined as clonotypes with a frequency above 0.1%. Shannon entropy was used to measure repertoire diversity, and the Gini coefficient was used to measure V-J evenness. A clonotype found in more than one individual was treated as public. Clones were called with MiXCR by TCRdb after fastp trimmed the public reads at Q25, and only in-frame beta chains were retained. All rows with the same CDR3 protein become a single entry with the most common DNA and genes. It is TCRdb's table, rather than the study itself, that gives the V and J calls and clone size. Recorded for this sample are roughly 440,000 distinct CDR3 sequences; 16% of them occurred a single time. About 25% of the sample comes from the top ten.

The CDR3 holds 18 amino acids from the cysteine to the phenylalanine. The entry retains the CDR3 DNA only, 54 bases that are in frame from base 1. The germline V gene (reference sequence) supplies CDR1 LGHDT and CDR2 YNNKEL. Compared with germline, V lacks 3 bases and J lacks 4 bases; bases without a gene match: 17. Interpreted using the paper, the time point label stands for: newly diagnosed GD, antithyroid drugs for less than 3 months. For both TCR sequencing and RNA sequencing, RNA was extracted from PBMCs using TRIzol. The diagnosis of Graves' disease followed American Thyroid Association guidelines. Recruitment of patients was carried out at an endocrinology department in Xi'an, China. From each patient, about 9.7 milliliters of peripheral blood was collected into an EDTA anticoagulant tube. PBMCs were isolated by Ficoll Paque Plus density gradient separation without further T cell sorting. An Agilent 2100 Bioanalyzer and agarose gel were used to check RNA quality, and a NanoDrop 2000 was used to measure RNA concentration.

This clonotype was observed many times. It has no known antigen specificity. Per-base qualities were not stored, and no clone one base away is much larger. A further study also used this sample, focusing on T cells in Graves' hyperthyroidism and ophthalmopathy. As described in the second report: A patient counted as having stable Graves' hyperthyroidism if no progression to ophthalmopathy occurred over 18 months of follow-up. The hyperthyroidism patients were between 18 and 65 years old and newly diagnosed, with a disease duration of less than 2 months. Exclusion was applied to patients with uncontrolled infections, other autoimmune diseases, pregnancy or lactation. Diagnoses were established on the basis of clinical symptoms, serum thyroxine and TRAb, thyroid ultrasound, and orbital computed tomography. For the first round of RT-PCR on the TCR CDR3, the HTBI primer set was used together with the Qiagen OneStep RT-PCR kit. Most expanded thyroid clonotypes (frequency above 0.001) were also detected in blood, a finding suggesting that blood repertoires may reflect thyroid immune responses. A 13 V-J signature model separated ophthalmopathy from stable hyperthyroidism, with approximately 87% sensitivity and just under 84% specificity in cross-validation and 80%/75% in testing. In validation, the model predicted progression to ophthalmopathy with roughly 66% sensitivity and 72% to 85% specificity, a median of about six months before onset. A discovery cohort of fewer than 110 patients, roughly 40 with Graves' ophthalmopathy and 57 with stable Graves' hyperthyroidism, was used to find distinguishing TCR V-J signatures. Prospective prediction of ophthalmopathy was tested in an independent validation cohort consisting of some 20 hyperthyroidism patients and approximately 16 patients who later progressed to ophthalmopathy. The roughly 91 discovery patients were randomly divided into training and test sets at a 7:3 ratio. Thyroid tissue and blood T-cell repertoires from roughly 6 Graves' hyperthyroidism patients were also compared in the study. After sampling, hyperthyroidism patients received methimazole starting at 30 mg daily, and ophthalmopathy patients received high-dose intravenous methylprednisolone. A second multiplex PCR round built the libraries, followed by size selection and purification. Paired-end sequencing of the libraries was performed with 100 bp reads on an Illumina HiSeq2000. SOAPnuke was used to process the raw data, removing reads that contained adapters or uncalled bases, had a mean Phred below 15, or lacked an exact match to the constant primer or identifier. COPE v1.2.5 was used to merge the high-quality paired reads, and each unique nucleotide sequence was defined as a clonotype. Clonotypes were aligned to IMGT TRBV, TRBD and TRBJ reference segments using MiTCR v1.1. Analysis was restricted to V-J combinations with a frequency above 0.0001, which covered roughly 99% of repertoires. A TCS score was defined as the ratio between F50 (clonal expansion) and ExV (chaos), using BLOSUM62-based TCRdist between CDR3 peptides within each V-J. Welch's t-statistics and random forest reduced roughly 530 V-J features to roughly 13, which were used in a naive Bayes classifier (R e1071). Sample size was not statistically predetermined, and blinding of investigators to group allocation was not performed. TCR Vbeta CDR3 sequencing of some 140 peripheral blood samples (roughly 41 ophthalmopathy, approximately 80 hyperthyroidism and about 17 progressor patients) is reported in the paper.

This clonotype originated in a woman aged 18 to 35 with Graves disease. Donor details come from another sample of the same person, matched by shared clones. The V and J segments used are TRBV3-1 and TRBJ1-1; 7 central bases correspond to TRBD1. The sample in question was peripheral blood mononuclear cells (PBMCs), obtained at new diagnosis, from a patient treated with antithyroid drugs. The DNA reads as follows: TGTGCCAGCAGCCAGGAGAGGAAACTCACAGGGGTAATCACTGAAGCTTTCTTT. It encodes CASSQERKLTGVITEAFF. Here the CDR3 is joined to the reference TRBV3-1 and TRBJ1-1 genes, and the full variable domain is: DTAVSQTPKYLVTQMGNDKSIKCEQNLGHDTMYWYKQDSKKFLKIMFSYNNKELIINETVPNRFSPKSPDKAHLNLHINSLELGDSAVYFCASSQERKLTGVITEAFFGQGTRLTVV.